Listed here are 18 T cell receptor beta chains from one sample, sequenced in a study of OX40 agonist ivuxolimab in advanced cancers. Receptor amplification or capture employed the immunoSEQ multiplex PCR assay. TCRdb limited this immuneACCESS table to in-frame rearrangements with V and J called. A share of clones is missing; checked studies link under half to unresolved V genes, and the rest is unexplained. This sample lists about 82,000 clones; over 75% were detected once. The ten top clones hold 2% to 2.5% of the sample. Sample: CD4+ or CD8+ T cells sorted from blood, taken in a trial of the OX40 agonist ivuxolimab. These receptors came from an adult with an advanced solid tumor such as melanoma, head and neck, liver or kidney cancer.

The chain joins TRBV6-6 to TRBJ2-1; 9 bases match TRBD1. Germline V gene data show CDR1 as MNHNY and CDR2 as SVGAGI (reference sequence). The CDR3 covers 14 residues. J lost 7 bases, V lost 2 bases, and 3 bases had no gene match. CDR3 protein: CASSYPGTGNEQFF. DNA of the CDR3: TGTGCCAGCAGTTACCCCGGGACAGGGAATGAGCAGTTCTTC.

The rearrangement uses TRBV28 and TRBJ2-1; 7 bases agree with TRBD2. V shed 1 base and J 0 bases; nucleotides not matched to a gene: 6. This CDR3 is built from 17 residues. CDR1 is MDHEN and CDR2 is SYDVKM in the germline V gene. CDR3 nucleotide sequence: TGTGCCAGCAGTTTATCCGGGAGGCCGAGCTCCTACAATGAGCAGTTCTTC. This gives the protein CASSLSGRPSSYNEQFF.

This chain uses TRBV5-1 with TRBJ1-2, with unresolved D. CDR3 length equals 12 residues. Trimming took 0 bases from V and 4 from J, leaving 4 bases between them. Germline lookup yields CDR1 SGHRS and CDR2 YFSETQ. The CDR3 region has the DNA TGCGCCAGCAGCTTGGCGGGCTATGGCTACACCTTC. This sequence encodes CASSLAGYGYTF.

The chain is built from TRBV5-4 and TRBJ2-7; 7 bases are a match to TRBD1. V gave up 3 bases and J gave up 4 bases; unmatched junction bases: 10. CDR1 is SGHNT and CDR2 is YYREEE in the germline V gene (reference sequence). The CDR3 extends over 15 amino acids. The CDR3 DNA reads TGTGCCAGCAGCTCAAGACAGGGAAGTTCGTACGAGCAGTACTTC. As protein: CASSSRQGSSYEQYF.

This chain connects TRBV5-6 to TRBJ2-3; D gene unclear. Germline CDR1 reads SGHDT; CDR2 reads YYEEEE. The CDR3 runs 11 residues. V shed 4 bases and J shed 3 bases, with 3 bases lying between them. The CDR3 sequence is CASSKTDTQYF. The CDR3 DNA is TGTGCCAGCAGCAAGACAGATACGCAGTATTTT.

This CDR3 is CASRSRGLGELFF. CDR3 DNA: TGTGCCAGCAGGTCAAGGGGACTGGGGGAGCTGTTTTTT. The chain joins TRBV5-4 to TRBJ2-2; TRBD2 might be the D (6 bases). This CDR3 is 13 amino acids long. Germline V gene sequence: CDR1 SGHNT, CDR2 YYREEE (reference sequence). V was trimmed by 5 bases and J by 8 bases, leaving 13 bases between them.

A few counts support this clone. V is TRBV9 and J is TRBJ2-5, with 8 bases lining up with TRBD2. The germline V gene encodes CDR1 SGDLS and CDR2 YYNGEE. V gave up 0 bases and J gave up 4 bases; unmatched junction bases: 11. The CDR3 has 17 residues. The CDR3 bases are TGTGCCAGCAGCGTAGCCAGCGGGAGAGCGGTAGCAGAGACCCAGTACTTC. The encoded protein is CASSVASGRAVAETQYF.

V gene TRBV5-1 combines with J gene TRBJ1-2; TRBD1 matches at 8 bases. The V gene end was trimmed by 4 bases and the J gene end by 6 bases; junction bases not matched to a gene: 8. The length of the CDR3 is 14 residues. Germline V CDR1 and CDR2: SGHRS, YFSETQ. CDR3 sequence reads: CASSPSGGRDGYTF. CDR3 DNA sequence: TGCGCCAGCAGCCCCTCAGGGGGCCGGGATGGCTACACCTTC.

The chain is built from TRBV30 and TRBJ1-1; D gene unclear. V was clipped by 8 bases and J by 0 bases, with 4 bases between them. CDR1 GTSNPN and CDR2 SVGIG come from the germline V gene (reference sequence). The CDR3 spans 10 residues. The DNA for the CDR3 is TGTGCCGGAATGAACACTGAAGCTTTCTTT. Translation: CAGMNTEAFF.

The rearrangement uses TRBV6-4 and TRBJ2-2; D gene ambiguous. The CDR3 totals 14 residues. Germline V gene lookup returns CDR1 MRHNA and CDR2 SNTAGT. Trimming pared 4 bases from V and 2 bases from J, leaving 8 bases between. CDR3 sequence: CASSVQENTGELFF. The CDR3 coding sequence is TGTGCCAGCAGTGTTCAGGAAAACACCGGGGAGCTGTTTTTT.

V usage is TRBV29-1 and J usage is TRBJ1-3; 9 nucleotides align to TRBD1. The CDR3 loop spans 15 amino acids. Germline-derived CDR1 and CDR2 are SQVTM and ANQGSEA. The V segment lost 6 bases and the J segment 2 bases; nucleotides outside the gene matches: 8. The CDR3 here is CSVATRDRAGNTIYF. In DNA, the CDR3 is TGCAGCGTCGCCACCCGGGACAGGGCTGGAAACACCATATATTTT.

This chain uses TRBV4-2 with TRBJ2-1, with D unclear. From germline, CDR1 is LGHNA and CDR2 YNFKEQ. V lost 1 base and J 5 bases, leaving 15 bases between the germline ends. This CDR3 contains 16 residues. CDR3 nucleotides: TGTGCCAGCAGCCAAGGAAGTTTTGGGAAACACAATGAGCAGTTCTTC. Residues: CASSQGSFGKHNEQFF.

The CDR3 region has the DNA TGTGCCAGCAGCTCCTCCCAGACTAGCGGGAGCTCCTACAATGAGCAGTTCTTC. Translation gives CASSSSQTSGSSYNEQFF. This chain links TRBV7-6 with TRBJ2-1, with 12 positions matching TRBD2. The CDR3 is 18 amino acids. Looked up from germline, CDR1 is SGHVS and CDR2 is FNYEAQ. Germline trimming cut 4 bases from V and 0 bases from J; bases unmatched to any gene: 7. Looking up the rest from reference TRBV7-6 and TRBJ2-1 gives the full variable domain: GAGVSQSPRYKVTKRGQDVALRCDPISGHVSLYWYRQALGQGPEFLTYFNYEAQQDKSGLPNDRFSAERPEGSISTLTIQRTEQRDSAMYRCASSSSQTSGSSYNEQFFGPGTRLTVL.

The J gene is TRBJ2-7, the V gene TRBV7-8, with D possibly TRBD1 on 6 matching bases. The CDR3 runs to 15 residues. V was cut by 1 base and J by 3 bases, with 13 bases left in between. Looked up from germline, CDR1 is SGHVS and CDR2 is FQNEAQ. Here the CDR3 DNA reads TGTGCCAGCAGCTTAGTGGGGGCGCAAAGCTACGAGCAGTACTTC. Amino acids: CASSLVGAQSYEQYF.

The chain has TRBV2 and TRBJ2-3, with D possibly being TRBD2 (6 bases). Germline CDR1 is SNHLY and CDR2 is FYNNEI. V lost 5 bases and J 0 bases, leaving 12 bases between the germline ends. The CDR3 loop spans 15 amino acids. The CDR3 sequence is CASSIPGTSTDTQYF. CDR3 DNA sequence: TGTGCCAGCAGTATTCCTGGGACTAGCACAGATACGCAGTATTTT. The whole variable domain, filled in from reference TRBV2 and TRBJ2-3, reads EPEVTQTPSHQVTQMGQEVILRCVPISNHLYFYWYRQILGQKVEFLVSFYNNEISEKSEIFDDQFSVERPDGSNFTLKIRSTKLEDSAMYFCASSIPGTSTDTQYFGPGTRLTVL.

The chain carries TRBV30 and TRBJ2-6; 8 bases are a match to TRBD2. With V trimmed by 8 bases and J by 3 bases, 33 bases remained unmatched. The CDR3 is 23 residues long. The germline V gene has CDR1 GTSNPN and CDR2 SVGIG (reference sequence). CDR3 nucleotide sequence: TGTGCCCGGGGCGCTGGGCAGGAGCTGAGCGGGAGTTCTCTAATTCGTGGGGCCAACGTCCTGACTTTC. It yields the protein CARGAGQELSGSSLIRGANVLTF.

CDR3 protein: CASSIGLAGMRETQYF. For the CDR3, the DNA is TGTGCCAGCAGCATCGGACTAGCGGGAATGCGAGAGACCCAGTACTTC. The chain is built from TRBV9 and TRBJ2-5; 12 nucleotides match TRBD2. The CDR3 length is 16 residues. Germline CDR1 reads SGDLS; CDR2 reads YYNGEE. The J segment lost 4 bases and the V segment lost 4 bases, leaving 8 bases of the junction unmatched.

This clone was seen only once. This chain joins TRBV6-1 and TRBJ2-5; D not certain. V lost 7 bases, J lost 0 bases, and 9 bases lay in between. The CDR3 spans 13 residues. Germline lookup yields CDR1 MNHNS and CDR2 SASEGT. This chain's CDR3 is CASMRLYQETQYF. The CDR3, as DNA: TGTGCCAGCATGCGGCTGTACCAAGAGACCCAGTACTTC.